These 17 T cell receptor beta chains were all obtained from the same sample, sequenced in a study of beta chain features in type 1 diabetes. Every bit of the isolated RNA underwent reverse transcription, so sequencing read expressed TCRB transcripts. Sequenced by immunoSEQ multiplex PCR; TCRdb stores in-frame clones only, minus some. This sample carries 400,000 to 600,000 clones, 30% of them seen once, and the ten largest clones take roughly 0.06%. Input material: naive CD4+ T cells from blood. Receptors were obtained from a young man in good health.

This clone occurred a few times. This chain joins TRBV7-9 and TRBJ2-1, with D tentatively TRBD2 (5 bases). This CDR3 spans 14 amino acids. V shed 3 bases and J shed 9 bases, with 15 bases lying between them. Germline CDR1 SEHNR, CDR2 FQNEAQ (reference sequence). The CDR3 DNA follows: TGTGCCAGCAGCTTTAGGCTAGTAGGAGGTGAGCAGTTCTTC. Translating gives CASSFRLVGGEQFF.

This clone was counted between two and nine times. J is TRBJ2-7 and V is TRBV30; TRBD2 matches at 11 bases. Germline V gene data show CDR1 as GTSNPN and CDR2 as SVGIG (reference sequence). The CDR3 covers 15 residues. The ends lost 0 bases at V and 4 bases at J; junction bases unmatched: 5. CDR3 residues: CAWSVLLAGEYEQYF. The CDR3 DNA reads as TGTGCCTGGAGTGTACTACTAGCGGGAGAGTACGAGCAGTACTTC.

The gene calls are TRBV18 and TRBJ2-7; the match to TRBD1 covers 7 bases. CDR1 KGHSH and CDR2 LQKENI come from the germline V gene. The CDR3 extends over 13 amino acids. Losses at the gene ends were 0 bases for V and 7 bases for J; bases not matched to a gene: 3. The CDR3 loop is CASSPPARGEQYF. CDR3 nucleotide sequence: TGTGCCAGCTCACCACCGGCCAGGGGGGAGCAGTACTTC.

V gene TRBV29-1 combines with J gene TRBJ2-3; D perhaps matches TRBD2 (6 bases). The CDR3 covers 14 residues. CDR1 is SQVTM, CDR2 ANQGSEA, per germline. The ends were cut back, 3 bases at V and 6 bases at J, with 16 bases in the middle. The CDR3 region is CSVEEAVAGDTQYF. CDR3 DNA sequence: TGCAGCGTTGAGGAGGCGGTGGCGGGGGATACGCAGTATTTT.

The chain carries TRBV19 and TRBJ2-3, with D possibly TRBD2 on 5 matching bases. V was clipped by 5 bases and J by 2 bases, with 14 bases between them. This CDR3 is 15 amino acids long. CDR1 and CDR2 (germline): LNHDA, SQIVND (reference sequence). The CDR3 loop reads CASSASGTNTDTQYF. In nucleotides, the CDR3 is TGTGCCAGTAGTGCGAGCGGAACCAACACAGATACGCAGTATTTT.

The J gene is TRBJ2-7, the V gene TRBV7-2; D is ambiguous. Germline V lookup: CDR1 SGHTA, CDR2 FQGNSA. Trimming cost V 1 base and J 1 base, with 8 bases left between them. This CDR3 spans 14 amino acids. CDR3 region: CASSLDPPSYEQYF. CDR3 DNA: TGTGCCAGCAGCTTAGATCCGCCGTCCTACGAGCAGTACTTC.

The chain carries TRBV29-1 and TRBJ1-1, with D hard to call. CDR3 length equals 13 residues. Trimming pared 1 base from V and 3 bases from J, leaving 9 bases between. Germline assignment: CDR1 SQVTM and CDR2 ANQGSEA. The CDR3 DNA reads TGCAGCGTTGAAGGGAGACCGTACACTGAAGCTTTCTTT. Its protein product is CSVEGRPYTEAFF.

The V call is TRBV5-1, the J call TRBJ2-5; tentative D call: TRBD2 (7 bases). This CDR3 contains 15 residues. Germline V gives CDR1 SGHRS, CDR2 YFSETQ. The V gene lost 0 bases and the J gene lost 5 bases, with 14 bases spanning the gap. The CDR3 DNA is TGCGCCAGCAGCTTGGTTTCGGGGGGCGATGAGACCCAGTACTTC. It is translated as CASSLVSGGDETQYF.

The V and J genes are TRBV29-1 and TRBJ1-5, with 7 bases aligning to TRBD1. The J segment lost 2 bases and the V segment lost 7 bases, leaving 5 bases of the junction unmatched. CDR3 length: 13 amino acids. Per the germline V gene, CDR1 is SQVTM and CDR2 is ANQGSEA. This CDR3 is CSAQTGGNQPQHF. In nucleotides, the CDR3 is TGCAGCGCCCAAACAGGGGGCAATCAGCCCCAGCATTTT.

This clone was seen a handful of times. The chain has TRBV28 and TRBJ2-4, with TRBD1 matching 10 bases. The CDR3 sequence is 14 residues long. Looked up from germline, CDR1 is MDHEN and CDR2 is SYDVKM. The V and J ends lost 5 bases and 5 bases, in that order; junction bases with no gene match: 3. The DNA of the CDR3 is TGTGCCAGCAGTGGGACAGGGGTGGAAAACATTCAGTACTTC. It specifies CASSGTGVENIQYF.

V usage is TRBV29-1 and J usage is TRBJ2-2, with a possible D match to TRBD2 (6 bases). CDR3 size: 14 residues. From germline, CDR1 is SQVTM and CDR2 ANQGSEA. The V and J ends lost 7 bases and 3 bases respectively, with 15 bases between them. The CDR3 sequence is CSAKTSFDTGELFF. CDR3 in DNA: TGCAGCGCAAAGACTAGTTTCGACACCGGGGAGCTGTTTTTT.

This clone was found a few times. The chain has TRBV7-2 and TRBJ2-1; 10 bases agree with TRBD2. CDR3 length: 15 residues. CDR1 is SGHTA, CDR2 FQGNSA, per germline. The V gene end was trimmed by 6 bases and the J gene end by 7 bases; junction bases not matched to a gene: 9. Written as DNA, the CDR3 is TGTGCCAGCAGTCGCGGACTAGCGGCGTCAAATGAGCAGTTCTTC. Translation gives CASSRGLAASNEQFF.

This clone was counted once. The sample contains more than one DNA sequence encoding this CDR3. This chain connects TRBV20-1 to TRBJ2-1; D uncertain. The length of the CDR3 is 11 residues. Trimming shortened V by 5 bases and J by 7 bases, and 9 bases separated the two germline ends. Germline assignment: CDR1 DFQATT and CDR2 SNEGSKA (reference sequence). CDR3 loop: CSASGGNEQFF. The CDR3 coding sequence is TGCAGTGCTTCGGGTGGAAATGAGCAGTTCTTC.

This chain uses TRBV30 with TRBJ1-1, with D unclear. Germline CDR1 and CDR2: GTSNPN and SVGIG (reference sequence). The CDR3 has 15 residues. Trimming left V 2 bases short and J 5 bases short, with 18 bases between. CDR3 protein: CAWSFGPRRETEAFF. The CDR3, as DNA: TGTGCCTGGAGTTTCGGGCCACGGAGAGAGACTGAAGCTTTCTTT.

The chain combines TRBV15 with TRBJ1-1, with D possibly TRBD1 on 5 matching bases. With 5 bases removed from V and 0 bases from J, the gap between germline ends came to 10 bases. This CDR3 region has 14 residues. Germline CDR1 and CDR2: LNHNV and YYDKDF (reference sequence). CDR3 sequence (DNA): TGTGCCACCAGCCGGGGGGAGGTGAACACTGAAGCTTTCTTT. This gives the protein CATSRGEVNTEAFF.

The gene calls are TRBV5-4 and TRBJ2-3; D might be TRBD1 (6 bases). Germline V gene data show CDR1 as SGHNT and CDR2 as YYREEE (reference sequence). This CDR3 contains 15 residues. V was clipped by 4 bases and J by 6 bases, with 18 bases between them. CDR3 sequence (DNA): TGTGCCAGCAGCCCCAGTGGGGGCATGTTGGATACGCAGTATTTT. It codes for CASSPSGGMLDTQYF.

The sample holds a few counts of this clone. V and J are TRBV4-2 and TRBJ2-1; 11 bases map to TRBD2. The germline CDR1 and CDR2 sequences are LGHNA and YNFKEQ. The CDR3 runs to 18 residues. J was trimmed by 2 bases and V by 0 bases; bases with no gene match: 6. Written as DNA, the CDR3 is TGTGCCAGCAGCCAAGAGAGATGGGGACTAGCGGCCTACAATGAGCAGTTCTTC. It is translated as CASSQERWGLAAYNEQFF.